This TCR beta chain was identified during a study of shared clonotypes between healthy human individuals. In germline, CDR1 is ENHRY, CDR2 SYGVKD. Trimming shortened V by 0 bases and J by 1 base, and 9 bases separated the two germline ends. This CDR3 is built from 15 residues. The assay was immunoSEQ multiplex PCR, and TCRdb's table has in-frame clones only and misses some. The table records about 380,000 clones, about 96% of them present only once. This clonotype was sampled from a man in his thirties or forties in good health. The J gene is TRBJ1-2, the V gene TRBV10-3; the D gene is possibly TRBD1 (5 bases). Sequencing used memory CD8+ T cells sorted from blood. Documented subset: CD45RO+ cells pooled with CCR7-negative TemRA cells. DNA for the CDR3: TGTGCCATCAGTGAGTCGACAGCGAGTAACTATGGCTACACCTTC. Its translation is CAISESTASNYGYTF.